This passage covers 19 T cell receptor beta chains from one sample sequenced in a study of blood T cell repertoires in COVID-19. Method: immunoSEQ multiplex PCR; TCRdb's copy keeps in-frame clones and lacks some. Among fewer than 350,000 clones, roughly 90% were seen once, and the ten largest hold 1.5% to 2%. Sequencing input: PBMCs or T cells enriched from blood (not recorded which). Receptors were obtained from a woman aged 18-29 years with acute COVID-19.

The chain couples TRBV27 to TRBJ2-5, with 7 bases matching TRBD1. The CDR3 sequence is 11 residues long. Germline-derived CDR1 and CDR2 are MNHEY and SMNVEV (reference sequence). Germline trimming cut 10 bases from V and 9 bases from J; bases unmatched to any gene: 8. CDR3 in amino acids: CANRDRGPQYF. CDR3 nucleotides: TGTGCCAACAGGGATAGGGGGCCCCAGTACTTC.

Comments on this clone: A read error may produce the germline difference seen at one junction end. CDR3 residues: CASSYGQQVYF. CDR3 DNA sequence: TGCGCCAGCAGCTATGGACAGCAAGTCTATTTT. The chain joins TRBV5-1 to TRBJ1-1; D perhaps matches TRBD1 (6 bases). This CDR3 has 11 residues. Germline V gene sequence: CDR1 SGHRS, CDR2 YFSETQ.

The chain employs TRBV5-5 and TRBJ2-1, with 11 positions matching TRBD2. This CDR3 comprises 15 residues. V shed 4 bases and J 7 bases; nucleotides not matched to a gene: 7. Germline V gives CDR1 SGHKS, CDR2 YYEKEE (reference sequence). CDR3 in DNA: TGTGCCAGCAGCCTATATAGCGGGAGGGTAAATGAGCAGTTCTTC. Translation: CASSLYSGRVNEQFF.

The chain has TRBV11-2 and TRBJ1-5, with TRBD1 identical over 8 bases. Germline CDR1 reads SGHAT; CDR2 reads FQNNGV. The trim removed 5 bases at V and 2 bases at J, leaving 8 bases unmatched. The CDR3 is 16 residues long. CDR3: CASSADRAGGNQPQHF. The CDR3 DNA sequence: TGTGCCAGCAGCGCGGACAGGGCGGGGGGCAATCAGCCCCAGCATTTT.

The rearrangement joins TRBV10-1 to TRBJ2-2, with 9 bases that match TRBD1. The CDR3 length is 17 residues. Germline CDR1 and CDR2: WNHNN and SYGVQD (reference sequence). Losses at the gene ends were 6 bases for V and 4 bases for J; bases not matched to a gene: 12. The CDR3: CASSRDRVRSGTGELFF. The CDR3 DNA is TGCGCCAGCAGCCGGGACAGGGTTCGGTCGGGCACCGGGGAGCTGTTTTTT.

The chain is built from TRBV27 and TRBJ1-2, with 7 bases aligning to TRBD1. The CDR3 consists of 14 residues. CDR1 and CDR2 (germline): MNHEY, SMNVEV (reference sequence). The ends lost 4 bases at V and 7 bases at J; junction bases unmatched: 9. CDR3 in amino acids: CASSYTGVTGGYTF. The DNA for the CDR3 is TGTGCCAGCAGTTACACAGGGGTTACTGGTGGCTACACCTTC.

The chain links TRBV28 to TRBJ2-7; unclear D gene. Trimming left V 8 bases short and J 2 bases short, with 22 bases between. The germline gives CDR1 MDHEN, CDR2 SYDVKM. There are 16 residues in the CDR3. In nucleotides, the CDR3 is TGTGCCAGCTCGAGGTCCGGGTCCCCGAAGGCCTACGAGCAGTACTTC. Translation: CASSRSGSPKAYEQYF. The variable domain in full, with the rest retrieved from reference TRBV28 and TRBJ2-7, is DVKVTQSSRYLVKRTGEKVFLECVQDMDHENMFWYRQDPGLGLRLIYFSYDVKMKEKGDIPEGYSVSREKKERFSLILESASTNQTSMYLCASSRSGSPKAYEQYFGPGTRLTVT.

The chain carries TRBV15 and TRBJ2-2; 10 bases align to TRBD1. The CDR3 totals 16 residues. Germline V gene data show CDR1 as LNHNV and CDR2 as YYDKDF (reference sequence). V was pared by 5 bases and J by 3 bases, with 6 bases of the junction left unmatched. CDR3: CATSPDRGRHTGELFF. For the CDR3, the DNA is TGTGCCACCAGCCCTGACAGGGGGCGACACACCGGGGAGCTGTTTTTT.

The CDR3 spells CATRGLAGANTGELFF. CDR3 bases: TGTGCCACCAGGGGGCTAGCGGGAGCGAACACCGGGGAGCTGTTTTTT. The gene calls are TRBV15 and TRBJ2-2, with 10 bases that match TRBD2. This CDR3 comprises 16 residues. The germline V gene encodes CDR1 LNHNV and CDR2 YYDKDF (reference sequence). The V segment lost 6 bases and the J segment 0 bases; nucleotides outside the gene matches: 4.

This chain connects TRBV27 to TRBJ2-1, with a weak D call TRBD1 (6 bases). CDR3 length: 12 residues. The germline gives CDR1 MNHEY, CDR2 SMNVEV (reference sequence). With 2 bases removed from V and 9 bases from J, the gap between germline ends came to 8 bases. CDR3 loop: CASSLGGSEQFF. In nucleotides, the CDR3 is TGTGCCAGCAGTTTAGGGGGCAGTGAGCAGTTCTTC.

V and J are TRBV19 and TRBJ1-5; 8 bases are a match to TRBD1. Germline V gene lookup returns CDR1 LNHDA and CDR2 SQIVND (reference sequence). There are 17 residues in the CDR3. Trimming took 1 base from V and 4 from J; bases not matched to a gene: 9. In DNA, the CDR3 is TGTGCCAGTAGTATAGGGGGCCCGGACAGGGCTAATCAGCCCCAGCATTTT. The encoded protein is CASSIGGPDRANQPQHF.

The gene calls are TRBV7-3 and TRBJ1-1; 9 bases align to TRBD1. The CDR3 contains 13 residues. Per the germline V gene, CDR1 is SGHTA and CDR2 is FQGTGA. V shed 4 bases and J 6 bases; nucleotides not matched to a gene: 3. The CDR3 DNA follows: TGTGCCAGCAGCTGGGACAGGGCGGCTGAAGCTTTCTTT. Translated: CASSWDRAAEAFF.

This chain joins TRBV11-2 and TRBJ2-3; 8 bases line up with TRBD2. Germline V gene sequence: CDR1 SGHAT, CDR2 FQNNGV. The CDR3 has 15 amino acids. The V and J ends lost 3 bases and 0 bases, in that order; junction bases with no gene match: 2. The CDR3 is CASSFSGASTDTQYF. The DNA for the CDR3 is TGTGCCAGCAGCTTTAGCGGGGCCAGCACAGATACGCAGTATTTT.

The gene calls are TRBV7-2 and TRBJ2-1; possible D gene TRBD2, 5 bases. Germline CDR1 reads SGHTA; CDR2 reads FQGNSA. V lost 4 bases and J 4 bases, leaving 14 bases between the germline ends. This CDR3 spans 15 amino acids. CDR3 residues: CASSSIPSGYNEQFF. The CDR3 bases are TGTGCCAGCAGCTCGATCCCCTCGGGATACAATGAGCAGTTCTTC.

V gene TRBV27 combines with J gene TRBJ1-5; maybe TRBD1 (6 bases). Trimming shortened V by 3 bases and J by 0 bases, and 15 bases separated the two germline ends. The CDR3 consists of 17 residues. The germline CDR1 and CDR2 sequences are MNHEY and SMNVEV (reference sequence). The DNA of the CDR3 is TGTGCCAGCAGTTTCCAACCCCCAGGGGTTAGCAATCAGCCCCAGCATTTT. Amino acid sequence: CASSFQPPGVSNQPQHF.

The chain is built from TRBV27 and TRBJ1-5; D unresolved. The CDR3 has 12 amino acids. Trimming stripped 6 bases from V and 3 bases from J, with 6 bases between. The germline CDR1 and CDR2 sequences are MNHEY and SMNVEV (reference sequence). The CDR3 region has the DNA TGTGCCAGCAGCGGGTTCAATCAGCCCCAGCATTTT. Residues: CASSGFNQPQHF.

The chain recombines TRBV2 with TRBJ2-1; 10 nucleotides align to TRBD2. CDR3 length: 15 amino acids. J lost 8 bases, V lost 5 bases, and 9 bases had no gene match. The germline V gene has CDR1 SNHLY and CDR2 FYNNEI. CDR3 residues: CASSMKREGGYEQFF. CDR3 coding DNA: TGTGCCAGCAGTATGAAGCGGGAGGGTGGTTATGAGCAGTTCTTC.

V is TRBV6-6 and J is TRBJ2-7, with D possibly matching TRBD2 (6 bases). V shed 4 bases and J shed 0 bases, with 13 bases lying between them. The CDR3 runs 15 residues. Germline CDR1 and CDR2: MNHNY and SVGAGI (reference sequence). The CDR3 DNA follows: TGTGCCAGCAGTTGGGAGGAGTTTAGCTCCTACGAGCAGTACTTC. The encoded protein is CASSWEEFSSYEQYF.

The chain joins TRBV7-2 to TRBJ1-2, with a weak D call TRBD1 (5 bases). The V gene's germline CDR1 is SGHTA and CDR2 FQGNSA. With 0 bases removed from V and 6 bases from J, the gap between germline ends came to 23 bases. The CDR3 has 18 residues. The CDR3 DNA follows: TGTGCCAGCAGCTTAGCGCTATTTCGGTTCAGGGAAGTCGATGGCTACACCTTC. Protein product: CASSLALFRFREVDGYTF.